This is a list of T cell receptor beta chains from one sample in a study of molecular identifiers for immune sequencing clone quantification. TCRdb redid the calling of the PCR reads with MiXCR, one entry per CDR3 protein. The sample has about 40,000 distinct CDR3 sequences; 24% are singletons. Sequenced material: naive CD8+ T cells from blood, with Jurkat cell RNA spiked in. The receptors derive from a human donor in good health. Some libraries in this study had Jurkat cell RNA spiked in. Each CDR3 is given with its conserved first and last residue. A D gene is named only where the DNA matches it firmly. Clone size is shown for a subset of rows, as once, few, many or a class of expanded clone.

cdr3_aa | cdr3_nt | j_call | d_call | clone_size | v_call
CATSDQYDRDEDGTDTQYF | TGTGCCACCAGTGACCAATATGACAGGGATGAGGACGGCACAGATACGCAGTATTTT | TRBJ2-3 | TRBD1 | many | TRBV24-1
CASSSWGYSNQPQHF | TGTGCCAGCAGCTCGTGGGGTTATAGCAATCAGCCCCAGCATTTT | TRBJ1-5 | - | - | TRBV7-2
CASSPGGLETQYF | TGTGCCAGCAGTCCCGGGGGCCTAGAGACCCAGTACTTC | TRBJ2-5 | - | many | TRBV28
CASRNGGQGYTEAFF | TGTGCCAGCAGAAACGGGGGACAGGGGTACACTGAAGCTTTCTTT | TRBJ1-1 | TRBD1 | many | TRBV27
CASSLPGQGYSNQPQHF | TGTGCCAGCAGTCTCCCGGGACAGGGTTATAGCAATCAGCCCCAGCATTTT | TRBJ1-5 | TRBD1 | many | TRBV28
CAISALAGTQNTDTQYF | TGTGCCATCAGTGCCCTAGCGGGGACCCAAAACACAGATACGCAGTATTTT | TRBJ2-3 | TRBD2 | many | TRBV10-3
CASSYSWDTEAFF | TGTGCCAGCAGTTACTCGTGGGACACTGAAGCTTTCTTT | TRBJ1-1 | - | many | TRBV6-5
CASSSLVPESYEQYF | TGTGCCAGCAGCTCCCTGGTGCCAGAATCCTACGAGCAGTACTTC | TRBJ2-7 | - | many | TRBV7-9
CASSYFPQSAAGYEQYF | TGTGCCAGCAGTTACTTCCCACAATCCGCAGCCGGCTACGAGCAGTACTTC | TRBJ2-7 | - | medium-sized | TRBV6-5
CASSETNTGELFF | TGTGCCAGCAGCGAAACGAACACCGGGGAGCTGTTTTTT | TRBJ2-2 | - | many | TRBV9
CASSSGTSSTDTQYF | TGTGCCAGCAGCTCCGGGACTAGCAGCACAGATACGCAGTATTTT | TRBJ2-3 | TRBD2 | many | TRBV5-1
CASSQDLGVAEQYF | TGCGCCAGCAGCCAAGATCTGGGCGTGGCCGAGCAGTACTTC | TRBJ2-7 | - | medium-sized | TRBV4-3
CASLQSNTEAFF | TGTGCCAGCCTCCAGAGTAACACTGAAGCTTTCTTT | TRBJ1-1 | - | - | TRBV7-8
CATSRDASRTLSSYNEQFF | TGTGCCACCAGCAGGGACGCGAGCAGAACCCTTAGCTCCTACAATGAGCAGTTCTTC | TRBJ2-1 | - | many | TRBV15
CASSPIMDPGNTIYF | TGTGCCAGCAGTCCAATCATGGACCCTGGAAACACCATATATTTT | TRBJ1-3 | - | many | TRBV27
CASSQDTEGDTQYF | TGTGCCAGCAGCCAAGATACGGAAGGTGATACGCAGTATTTT | TRBJ2-3 | - | few | TRBV3-1
CAWRVSVIAGQIPEPPYF | TGTGCCTGGAGGGTCAGTGTGATTGCGGGACAGATCCCCGAGCCCCCGTACTTC | TRBJ2-5 | - | - | TRBV30
CASSSRTQPIPLHF | TGTGCCAGCAGCTCGAGGACGCAGCCAATACCCCTCCACTTT | TRBJ1-6 | - | many | TRBV7-9
CASSEGREGPSTDTQYF | TGTGCCAGCAGCGAGGGACGGGAGGGCCCCAGCACAGATACGCAGTATTTT | TRBJ2-3 | TRBD2 | many | TRBV7-9
CASSLQPSGGTSTDTQYF | TGTGCCAGCAGCCTTCAGCCTAGCGGGGGAACTAGCACAGATACGCAGTATTTT | TRBJ2-3 | TRBD2 | few | TRBV12-3/TRBV12-4
CASSDGQLHTEAFF | TGTGCCAGCAGCGACGGCCAGCTGCACACTGAAGCTTTCTTT | TRBJ1-1 | - | - | TRBV7-9
CASSPSGGEQFF | TGTGCCAGCAGCCCATCAGGCGGGGAGCAGTTCTTC | TRBJ2-1 | - | few | TRBV7-6
CASSLSLTSGVPQETQYF | TGTGCCAGCAGCTTAAGTCTGACTAGCGGGGTACCTCAAGAGACCCAGTACTTC | TRBJ2-5 | TRBD2 | many | TRBV7-9
CASSRWPSTDTQYF | TGTGCCAGCAGTAGATGGCCTAGCACAGATACGCAGTATTTT | TRBJ2-3 | - | many | TRBV27
CAWTRQGHEQYF | TGTGCCTGGACCAGACAGGGACACGAGCAGTACTTC | TRBJ2-7 | TRBD1 | many | TRBV30
CSVWLAGGVRPGDEQFF | TGCAGCGTTTGGCTAGCGGGAGGGGTAAGGCCGGGCGATGAGCAGTTCTTC | TRBJ2-1 | TRBD2 | many | TRBV29-1
CASSPQVAGAGEKLFF | TGCGCCAGCAGCCCCCAAGTCGCAGGGGCTGGAGAAAAACTGTTTTTT | TRBJ1-4 | - | few | TRBV4-3
CASSRVASEQYF | TGCGCCAGCAGCCGGGTTGCTTCCGAGCAGTACTTC | TRBJ2-7 | - | many | TRBV4-1
CASSIRTASYNEQFF | TGCGCCAGCAGCATAAGGACAGCGTCCTACAATGAGCAGTTCTTC | TRBJ2-1 | - | many | TRBV5-1
CASSLDLLAGLSTDTQYF | TGTGCCAGCAGCTTAGATCTTTTAGCGGGACTTAGCACAGATACGCAGTATTTT | TRBJ2-3 | TRBD2 | many | TRBV11-2
CASSVGGYNEQFF | TGTGCCAGCAGTGTGGGGGGCTACAATGAGCAGTTCTTC | TRBJ2-1 | - | few | TRBV12-3/TRBV12-4
CSAREIPQGVGEETQYF | TGCAGTGCTAGAGAAATCCCACAGGGAGTTGGCGAAGAGACCCAGTACTTC | TRBJ2-5 | - | many | TRBV20-1
CASSIAGGPTDTQYF | TGTGCCAGTAGTATAGCCGGCGGACCCACAGATACGCAGTATTTT | TRBJ2-3 | - | few | TRBV19
CSARDPANINLLETQYF | TGCAGTGCTAGAGATCCCGCCAATATAAATCTATTAGAGACCCAGTACTTC | TRBJ2-5 | - | many | TRBV20-1
CASSPRRVYGYTF | TGTGCCAGCAGCCCCAGGAGGGTCTATGGCTACACCTTC | TRBJ1-2 | - | - | TRBV3-1
CASRQTGATNEKLFF | TGTGCCAGTCGACAGACAGGCGCAACTAATGAAAAACTGTTTTTT | TRBJ1-4 | - | - | TRBV19
CASSLGAAETQYF | TGTGCCAGCAGCTTAGGGGCAGCAGAGACCCAGTACTTC | TRBJ2-5 | - | many | TRBV13
CSARVEGYEQYF | TGCAGTGCTAGAGTTGAGGGCTACGAGCAGTACTTC | TRBJ2-7 | - | many | TRBV20-1
CANSQDRLYEQYF | TGCGCCAACAGCCAAGATCGGTTGTACGAGCAATACTTC | TRBJ2-7 | - | - | TRBV4-3
CASSLYGTGTYEQYF | TGTGCCAGCAGCCTATACGGGACAGGCACCTACGAGCAGTACTTC | TRBJ2-7 | TRBD1 | many | TRBV5-4
CASSLGRGTSQETQYF | TGTGCCAGCAGCTTAGGCCGGGGGACTAGCCAAGAGACCCAGTACTTC | TRBJ2-5 | TRBD2 | many | TRBV13
CATTSWDRSYEQYF | TGTGCCACCACCAGCTGGGACAGGTCCTACGAGCAGTACTTC | TRBJ2-7 | TRBD1 | - | TRBV5-3
CASSQAQSYEQYF | TGTGCCAGCAGCCAAGCCCAGAGCTACGAGCAGTACTTC | TRBJ2-7 | - | many | TRBV6-5
CASSYSDPAGGCTDTQYF | TGTGCCAGCAGTTATTCGGACCCAGCGGGAGGCTGCACAGATACGCAGTATTTT | TRBJ2-3 | TRBD2 | many | TRBV6-9
CASSQDGVTDTQYF | TGCGCCAGCAGCCAAGATGGGGTCACAGATACGCAGTATTTT | TRBJ2-3 | - | few | TRBV4-1
CATKYNEQFF | TGTGCCACCAAATACAATGAGCAGTTCTTC | TRBJ2-1 | - | - | TRBV6-1
CASSLSPGELFF | TGTGCCAGCAGTCTGTCCCCCGGGGAGCTGTTTTTT | TRBJ2-2 | - | few | TRBV12-3/TRBV12-4
CASSLSQTYYNEQFF | TGTGCCAGCAGTTTATCACAGACATACTACAATGAGCAGTTCTTC | TRBJ2-1 | - | many | TRBV27
CASSIGTSGQETQYF | TGTGCCAGCAGCATAGGGACTAGCGGGCAAGAGACCCAGTACTTC | TRBJ2-5 | TRBD2 | many | TRBV7-2
CATTAGERSYNEQFF | TGTGCCACCACCGCAGGGGAACGCTCCTACAATGAGCAGTTCTTC | TRBJ2-1 | - | many | TRBV12-3/TRBV12-4
CASSLALDTDTQYF | TGTGCCAGCAGCTTGGCACTGGACACAGATACGCAGTATTTT | TRBJ2-3 | - | - | TRBV5-6